Listed below are T cell receptor beta chains from one sample, sequenced in a study of blood T cell repertoires in COVID-19. The table came from immunoSEQ multiplex PCR; TCRdb's copy has only in-frame clones and leaves some out. The table has more than 200,000 clones, roughly 91% seen once. Sequencing input: PBMCs or T cells enriched from blood (not recorded which). The source is a man aged 30 to 39 in a cohort exposed to, infected with or recovered from COVID-19 (not recorded which). CDR3s include the opening cysteine and the closing phenylalanine or tryptophan. A D gene is named only where the DNA matches it firmly. Clone size is stated in some rows and not others, as once, few, many or a class when expanded.

>TRBV7-9|TRBJ2-1|NA|NA
CASSYPGQALYNEQFF
TGTGCCAGCAGCTACCCCGGTCAGGCCCTATACAATGAGCAGTTCTTC
>TRBV3-1/TRBV3-2|TRBJ2-5|NA|NA
CASSQGVVSETQYF
TGTGCCAGCAGCCAGGGAGTGGTGTCAGAGACCCAGTACTTC
>TRBV5-1|TRBJ1-1|NA|once
CASSSQGIMNTEAFF
TGCGCCAGCAGCTCACAGGGCATCATGAACACTGAAGCTTTCTTT
>TRBV9|TRBJ2-1|TRBD2|NA
CASSVGLAEYNEQFF
TGTGCCAGCAGCGTGGGTCTAGCGGAGTACAATGAGCAGTTCTTC
>TRBV9|TRBJ2-1|TRBD2|NA
CASSLTSGNSYNEQFF
TGTGCCAGCAGCCTTACTAGCGGAAACTCCTACAATGAGCAGTTCTTC
>TRBV2|TRBJ1-5|NA|NA
CASSANRGNQPQHF
TGTGCCAGCAGTGCTAACAGAGGCAATCAGCCCCAGCATTTT
>TRBV9|TRBJ1-1|NA|NA
CASSVSSTAEAFF
TGTGCCAGCAGCGTGAGTAGTACAGCAGAAGCTTTCTTT
>TRBV3-1/TRBV3-2|TRBJ2-7|TRBD1|NA
CASSHPGQGREQYF
TGTGCCAGCAGCCACCCGGGACAGGGGCGCGAGCAGTACTTC
>TRBV7-8|TRBJ2-7|NA|NA
CASSRLYEQYF
TGTGCCAGCAGCCGACTTTACGAGCAGTACTTC
>TRBV7-2|TRBJ1-2|NA|NA
CASSLAVAGKAYGYTF
TGTGCCAGCAGCTTAGCGGTGGCAGGAAAAGCCTATGGCTACACCTTC
>TRBV11-2|TRBJ1-1|TRBD1|NA
CASSNLDRGGTEAFF
TGTGCCAGCAGCAACTTGGACAGGGGTGGCACTGAAGCTTTCTTT
>TRBV5-1|TRBJ2-7|NA|NA
CASSLAGSSYEQYF
TGCGCCAGCAGCTTGGCCGGGAGCTCCTACGAGCAGTACTTC
>TRBV4-3|TRBJ2-7|NA|NA
CASSQGQAGAYEQYF
TGCGCCAGCAGCCAAGGACAGGCGGGAGCCTACGAGCAGTACTTC
>TRBV27|TRBJ1-1|TRBD1|NA
CASSLAAGGHLFEAFF
TGTGCCAGCAGTTTGGCGGCAGGGGGCCACCTTTTTGAAGCTTTCTTT
>TRBV7-9|TRBJ1-1|NA|NA
CASSPVDGATEAFF
TGTGCCAGCAGTCCCGTAGATGGAGCGACTGAAGCTTTCTTT
>TRBV6-5|TRBJ2-3|TRBD1|NA
CASIQSGQSTDTQYF
TGTGCCAGCATACAATCGGGACAGAGCACAGATACGCAGTATTTT
>TRBV7-9|TRBJ2-7|TRBD1|NA
CASSLVDRGEYEQYF
TGTGCCAGCAGCTTGGTGGACAGGGGAGAGTACGAGCAGTACTTC
>TRBV6-2/TRBV6-3|TRBJ1-2|TRBD1|few
CASSTHRGPPIGYTF
TGTGCCAGCAGTACTCACAGGGGTCCCCCTATTGGCTACACCTTC
>TRBV9|TRBJ2-1|NA|once
CASSAQEGYNEQFF
TGTGCCAGCAGCGCACAGGAGGGCTACAATGAGCAGTTCTTC
>TRBV28|TRBJ1-6|NA|once
CASSLSQLGVSNSPLHF
TGTGCCAGCAGTTTAAGTCAACTCGGAGTATCTAATTCACCCCTCCACTTT
>TRBV28|TRBJ2-7|NA|few
CASSPPGAPLGQYF
TGTGCCAGCAGCCCTCCAGGGGCTCCCTTAGGGCAGTACTTC
>TRBV4-1|TRBJ1-2|NA|NA
CASSQEARAFYGYTF
TGCGCCAGCAGCCAAGAAGCCAGGGCGTTCTATGGCTACACCTTC
>TRBV27|TRBJ2-5|NA|NA
CASGPWERSRETQYF
TGTGCCAGCGGACCCTGGGAGCGGTCAAGGGAGACCCAGTACTTC
>TRBV18|TRBJ2-2|NA|once
CASSPVGGETGELFF
TGTGCCAGCTCACCAGTGGGAGGCGAAACCGGGGAGCTGTTTTTT
>TRBV4-2|TRBJ1-5|NA|once
CASSQVSQTAFNQPQHF
TGTGCCAGCAGCCAAGTCTCCCAAACTGCGTTCAATCAGCCCCAGCATTTT
>TRBV4-1|TRBJ1-2|NA|NA
CASSQVAVRDRIYGYTF
TGCGCCAGCAGCCAAGTCGCTGTTCGAGACAGAATCTATGGCTACACCTTC
>TRBV10-1|TRBJ2-2|NA|few
CASSETAGFTGELFF
TGCGCCAGCAGTGAGACGGCGGGATTCACCGGGGAGCTGTTTTTT
>TRBV5-1|TRBJ2-3|TRBD2|NA
CASSSPAGASTDTQYF
TGCGCCAGCAGCTCCCCCGCGGGAGCTAGCACAGATACGCAGTATTTT
>TRBV27|TRBJ2-7|TRBD2|NA
CASSLGLASSYEQYF
TGTGCCAGCAGTTTGGGACTAGCGTCCTCCTACGAGCAGTACTTC
>TRBV7-9|TRBJ2-1|TRBD2|NA
CASSRRGGDEQFF
TGTGCCAGCAGCCGACGGGGAGGGGATGAGCAGTTCTTC
>TRBV7-9|TRBJ1-2|TRBD1|NA
CASSFYDREANYGYTF
TGTGCCAGCAGCTTTTACGACAGGGAAGCTAACTATGGCTACACCTTC
>TRBV18|TRBJ2-3|NA|NA
CASSQTGARTDTQYF
TGTGCCAGCTCACAGACAGGAGCGCGCACAGATACGCAGTATTTT
>TRBV19|TRBJ1-3|TRBD1|NA
CASPDRAVSGNTIYF
TGTGCCAGTCCAGACAGGGCCGTGTCCGGAAACACCATATATTTT
>TRBV29-1|TRBJ1-1|NA|NA
CSVGFGANEAFF
TGCAGCGTCGGATTCGGAGCAAATGAAGCTTTCTTT
>TRBV6-2/TRBV6-3|TRBJ1-1|NA|NA
CASSDRQAEAFF
TGTGCCAGCAGCGATCGACAGGCTGAAGCTTTCTTT
>TRBV9|TRBJ2-2|NA|NA
CASSSLPGRNTGELFF
TGTGCCAGCAGCTCCCTTCCGGGGAGGAACACCGGGGAGCTGTTTTTT
>TRBV10-3|TRBJ2-7|NA|NA
CAIRISTSYEQYF
TGTGCCATCAGGATTTCAACTTCGTACGAGCAGTACTTC